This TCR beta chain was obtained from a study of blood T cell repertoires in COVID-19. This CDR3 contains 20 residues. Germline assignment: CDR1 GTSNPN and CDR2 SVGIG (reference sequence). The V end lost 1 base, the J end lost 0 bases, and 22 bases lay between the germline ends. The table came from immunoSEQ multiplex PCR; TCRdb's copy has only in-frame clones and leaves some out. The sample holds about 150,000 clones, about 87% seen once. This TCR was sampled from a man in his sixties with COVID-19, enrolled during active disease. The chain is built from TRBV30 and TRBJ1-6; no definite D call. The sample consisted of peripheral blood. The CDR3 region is CAWSGLRGGRGSSYNSPLHF. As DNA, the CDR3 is TGTGCCTGGAGTGGCTTACGGGGAGGACGGGGAAGCTCCTATAATTCACCCCTCCACTTT.